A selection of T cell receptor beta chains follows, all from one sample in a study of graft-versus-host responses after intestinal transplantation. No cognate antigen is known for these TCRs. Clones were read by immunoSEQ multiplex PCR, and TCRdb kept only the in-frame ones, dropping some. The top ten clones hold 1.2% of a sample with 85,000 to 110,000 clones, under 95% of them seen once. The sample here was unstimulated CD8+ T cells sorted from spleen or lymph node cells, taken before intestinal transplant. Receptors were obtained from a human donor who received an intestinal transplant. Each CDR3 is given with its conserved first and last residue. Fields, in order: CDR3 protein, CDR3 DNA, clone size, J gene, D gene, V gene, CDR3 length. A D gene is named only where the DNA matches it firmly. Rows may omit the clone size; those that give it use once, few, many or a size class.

CACSPGLGLTDTQYF	TGTGCCTGTAGTCCCGGACTGGGACTCACAGATACGCAGTATTTT	-	TRBJ2-3	-	TRBV30	15
CATYVGDRGDTQYF	TGTGCCACCTACGTGGGAGATAGAGGAGATACGCAGTATTTT	-	TRBJ2-3	-	TRBV2	14
CASSRSDRLNSPLHF	TGCGCCAGCAGCCGGTCGGATCGCCTAAATTCACCCCTCCACTTT	-	TRBJ1-6	-	TRBV4-1	15
CASSTGNYEQYF	TGTGCCAGTAGTACGGGAAACTACGAGCAGTACTTC	-	TRBJ2-7	-	TRBV19	12
CASSRGAYSSYNEQFF	TGTGCCAGCAGTCGAGGGGCTTATAGCTCCTACAATGAGCAGTTCTTC	-	TRBJ2-1	-	TRBV2	16
CASSSGRDGYTF	TGTGCCAGCAGTTCGGGGAGGGATGGCTACACCTTC	-	TRBJ1-2	-	TRBV6-5	12
CASSILGDFEAYNEQFF	TGTGCCAGTAGTATACTGGGGGACTTCGAAGCCTACAATGAGCAGTTCTTC	-	TRBJ2-1	-	TRBV19	17
CASSLSSADTQYF	TGTGCCAGCAGTTTATCTAGCGCAGATACGCAGTATTTT	-	TRBJ2-3	-	TRBV27	13
CSVAGTRYNEQFF	TGCAGCGTTGCCGGGACACGGTACAATGAGCAGTTCTTC	-	TRBJ2-1	-	TRBV29-1	13
CASSLPGYDNEQFF	TGTGCCAGCAGTTTACCGGGGTACGACAATGAGCAGTTCTTC	once	TRBJ2-1	-	TRBV27	14
CATKSPGQYYEQYF	TGTGCCACTAAGTCCCCGGGACAGTACTACGAGCAGTACTTC	-	TRBJ2-7	TRBD1	TRBV15	14
CATGTGYADTQYF	TGTGCCACCGGGACAGGGTACGCAGATACGCAGTATTTT	-	TRBJ2-3	TRBD1	TRBV10-3	13
CATSRAGGTYEQYF	TGTGCCACCAGCAGAGCGGGGGGAACCTACGAGCAGTACTTC	-	TRBJ2-7	TRBD2	TRBV15	14
CASSLVGTTSKGTEAFF	TGTGCCAGCAGCTTGGTTGGCACGACCTCGAAAGGGACTGAAGCTTTCTTT	-	TRBJ1-1	-	TRBV5-6	17
CASSVAGADGYGYTF	TGTGCCAGCAGCGTAGCAGGGGCGGATGGGTATGGCTACACCTTC	-	TRBJ1-2	-	TRBV9	15
CASSLSGGPYNEQFF	TGCGCCAGCAGCTTGTCCGGGGGCCCTTACAATGAGCAGTTCTTC	-	TRBJ2-1	-	TRBV5-1	15
CASSQDENPGGPRVYEQYF	TGCGCCAGCAGCCAAGATGAAAATCCGGGGGGCCCACGAGTCTACGAGCAGTACTTC	-	TRBJ2-7	-	TRBV4-1	19
CASSGDTNTEAFF	TGTGCCAGCAGCGGGGACACGAACACTGAGGCTTTCTTT	-	TRBJ1-1	-	TRBV13	13
CASSLSFLTGATEAFF	TGCGCCAGCAGCTTATCCTTTTTGACAGGGGCCACTGAAGCTTTCTTT	-	TRBJ1-1	TRBD1	TRBV5-1	16
CASSKEPTTYEQYF	TGTGCCAGCAGCAAAGAACCGACAACCTACGAGCAGTACTTC	-	TRBJ2-7	-	TRBV21-1	14
CAILDSGSGNTIYF	TGTGCCATCCTGGACAGCGGCTCTGGAAACACCATATATTTT	-	TRBJ1-3	-	TRBV10-3	14
CASSLIGSTDTQYF	TGTGCCAGCAGCTTAATAGGATCCACAGATACGCAGTATTTT	-	TRBJ2-3	-	TRBV11-2	14
CASSITGQVITGELFF	TGTGCCAGTAGTATCACGGGACAGGTGATCACCGGGGAGCTGTTTTTT	-	TRBJ2-2	TRBD1	TRBV19	16
CASSLAGSGSFYGYTF	TGTGCCAGCAGCTTAGCGGGGTCAGGGTCCTTCTATGGCTACACCTTC	-	TRBJ1-2	-	TRBV7-8	16
CASSIIDRGQGQPQHF	TGTGCCAGTAGTATAATCGACAGGGGGCAAGGTCAGCCCCAGCATTTT	-	TRBJ1-5	TRBD1	TRBV19	16
CASSPPRGQGSYEQYF	TGTGCCAGCTCACCACCGAGGGGACAGGGATCCTACGAGCAGTACTTC	-	TRBJ2-7	TRBD1	TRBV18	16
CASSDNGGDYEQYF	TGCGCCAGCAGTGATAACGGAGGAGACTACGAGCAGTACTTC	-	TRBJ2-7	-	TRBV10-1	14
CASSPSRGYGYTF	TGTGCCAGCAGTCCCTCTAGGGGGTATGGCTACACCTTC	-	TRBJ1-2	-	TRBV27	13
CASSRWGIRGSETQYF	TGCGCCAGCAGCCGTTGGGGGATTCGGGGGTCAGAGACCCAGTACTTC	-	TRBJ2-5	-	TRBV4-1	16
CASSFPRLAGEDTQYF	TGTGCCAGCAGCTTCCCCAGACTAGCGGGGGAAGATACGCAGTATTTT	-	TRBJ2-3	TRBD2	TRBV7-9	16
CASSLIREFNTEAFF	TGTGCCAGCAGCTTGATAAGGGAATTCAACACTGAAGCTTTCTTT	-	TRBJ1-1	-	TRBV5-6	15
CASSYLAGYGEQYF	TGTGCCAGCAGCTATTTAGCGGGTTATGGTGAGCAGTACTTC	-	TRBJ2-7	TRBD2	TRBV7-8	14
CASRGPPHNEQFF	TGTGCCAGCAGGGGCCCCCCCCACAATGAGCAGTTCTTC	-	TRBJ2-1	-	TRBV2	13
CASSSRIGAFF	TGTGCCAGCAGCTCTCGAATCGGGGCTTTCTTT	-	TRBJ1-1	-	TRBV7-8	11
CASSQLTSNYGYTF	TGTGCCAGCAGCCAGTTAACGTCTAACTATGGCTACACCTTC	few	TRBJ1-2	-	TRBV14	14
CASSPPSIQKRNTEAFF	TGTGCCAGCTCACCACCCTCGATTCAGAAGAGGAACACTGAAGCTTTCTTT	-	TRBJ1-1	-	TRBV18	17
CASSPLWILLRGATEAFF	TGTGCCAGCAGCCCCCTCTGGATTCTTCTGAGGGGAGCCACTGAAGCTTTCTTT	-	TRBJ1-1	-	TRBV7-9	18
CASAVLSNQPQHF	TGTGCCAGCGCTGTGCTAAGCAATCAGCCCCAGCATTTT	-	TRBJ1-5	-	TRBV27	13
CASSQDWNYEQYF	TGTGCCAGCAGCCAAGATTGGAACTACGAGCAGTACTTC	once	TRBJ2-7	-	TRBV14	13
CASRPNTEAFF	TGTGCCAGCAGACCGAACACTGAAGCTTTCTTT	-	TRBJ1-1	-	TRBV7-9	11